A single sample is the source of the 2 T cell receptor beta chains below, sequenced in a study of CD8 T cells in ankylosing spondylitis. TCRdb processed the 5' RACE reads anew with MiXCR; each CDR3 protein has one entry. The sample includes around 210,000 distinct CDR3 sequences, roughly 8.2% of them seen just once. Material: blood, either unsorted or a sorted T cell fraction (not recorded which). These receptors came from a female donor with ankylosing spondylitis or in good health (not recorded which).

This clonotype was counted many times. This rearrangement joins TRBV5-1 to TRBJ2-3, with a weak D call TRBD2 (5 bases). Trimming removed 5 bases at V and 2 bases at J, with 9 bases between. The CDR3 spans 13 residues. CDR1 is SGHRS, CDR2 YFSETQ, per germline. The CDR3 loop is CASRPGDTDTQYF. The CDR3 nucleotides are TGCGCCAGCAGGCCCGGGGACACAGATACGCAGTATTTT.

Only a few counts were recorded for this clonotype. The chain uses TRBV11-2 and TRBJ1-2; 7 bases match TRBD1. The CDR3 loop spans 12 amino acids. V was clipped by 5 bases and J by 7 bases; unmatched bases: 4. The germline V gene encodes CDR1 SGHAT and CDR2 FQNNGV. CDR3 in amino acids: CASSAGQAGYTF. In DNA, the CDR3 is TGTGCCAGCAGCGCTGGACAGGCTGGCTACACCTTC.